The rows below give T cell receptor beta chains drawn from one sample of a study of blood T cell repertoires in COVID-19. The table came from immunoSEQ multiplex PCR; TCRdb's copy has only in-frame clones and leaves some out. The sample comprises a few hundred thousand clones, 90% of which are singletons, and roughly 2.2% rests with the top ten. Sequenced: peripheral blood. The receptors were gathered from a woman aged 55-70 years with COVID-19, enrolled during active disease. CDR3s include the opening cysteine and the closing phenylalanine or tryptophan. The order of the fields is clone size, D gene, V gene, CDR3 protein. A D gene is named only where the DNA matches it firmly. Clone sizes are given selectively: once, few, many, or a class where the clone is expanded.

size: NA; D: TRBD1; V: TRBV6-6; CDR3: CASIPTGNYGYTF
size: NA; D: TRBD2; V: TRBV7-9; CDR3: CASSFGLAGDGETQYF
size: once; D: TRBD1; V: TRBV6-7; CDR3: CASIQDRAEKLFF
size: NA; D: TRBD1; V: TRBV3-1/TRBV3-2; CDR3: CASSQAFIRDRSNSPLHF
size: NA; D: TRBD1; V: TRBV6-5; CDR3: CASSYGRDRFEAFF
size: NA; D: NA; V: TRBV6-5; CDR3: CASRVGSAGEKLFF
size: once; D: NA; V: TRBV7-9; CDR3: CASSLEAGLREAFF
size: NA; D: NA; V: TRBV19; CDR3: CASSAGQRMGELFF
size: NA; D: NA; V: TRBV18; CDR3: CASSPGGPGSYGYTF
size: NA; D: TRBD1; V: TRBV20-1; CDR3: CSAHDRGTIYF
size: NA; D: NA; V: TRBV2; CDR3: CASRKDWQETQYF
size: NA; D: TRBD2; V: TRBV5-1; CDR3: CASSLALAGVSEQFF
size: NA; D: TRBD1; V: TRBV12-3/TRBV12-4; CDR3: CASSSDRPDGYTF
size: NA; D: TRBD1; V: TRBV4-1; CDR3: CASSQADRAGGYTF
size: NA; D: NA; V: TRBV5-1; CDR3: CASSPGQGVVEKLFF
size: NA; D: NA; V: TRBV5-5; CDR3: CASSFPVRETQYF
size: NA; D: NA; V: TRBV12-3/TRBV12-4; CDR3: CASSRDSQPQHF
size: NA; D: NA; V: TRBV6-5; CDR3: CASGGGAESYEQYF
size: once; D: NA; V: TRBV19; CDR3: CASSPGQLYYGYTF
size: NA; D: TRBD2; V: TRBV19; CDR3: CATSSGVNTDTQYF
size: NA; D: NA; V: TRBV19; CDR3: CASSSPRVGSGNTIYF
size: NA; D: NA; V: TRBV5-1; CDR3: CASRGQPQVGEKLFF